A single sample is the source of the 14 T cell receptor beta chains below, sequenced in a study of cytomegalovirus exposure and HLA in healthy donors. The PCR ran on 60 Vbeta and 13 Jbeta primers. Profiled with immunoSEQ multiplex PCR; TCRdb holds only in-frame clones, not every one. The table has tens of thousands of clones, about 76% seen once. Sequenced: PBMCs. Receptors originate from a male donor in good health and CMV-seropositive.

The chain joins TRBV13 to TRBJ2-7, with TRBD2 matching 11 bases. Germline trimming cut 5 bases from V and 0 bases from J; bases unmatched to any gene: 0. This CDR3 contains 14 residues. From germline, CDR1 is PRHDT and CDR2 FYEKMQ (reference sequence). In DNA, the CDR3 is TGTGCCAGCAGCACTAGCGGGAGCTCCTACGAGCAGTACTTC. It is translated as CASSTSGSSYEQYF.

The gene calls are TRBV13 and TRBJ1-1; 9 bases are a match to TRBD1. This CDR3 comprises 15 residues. J gave up 4 bases and V 5 bases, and 8 bases lay outside the gene matches. Germline lookup yields CDR1 PRHDT and CDR2 FYEKMQ (reference sequence). The CDR3 DNA is TGTGCCAGCAGCGCCCCGGGACAGGGATCCACTGAAGCTTTCTTT. Its translation is CASSAPGQGSTEAFF.

This clone was found a few times. The genes are TRBV11-2 and TRBJ1-4, with TRBD1 matching over 9 bases. This CDR3 is 15 amino acids long. V shed 5 bases and J 4 bases; nucleotides not matched to a gene: 5. The germline CDR1 and CDR2 sequences are SGHAT and FQNNGV. DNA of the CDR3: TGTGCCAGCAGCACCAGGACAGGGGTTAATGAAAAACTGTTTTTT. Translation: CASSTRTGVNEKLFF.

This sequence joins TRBV27 and TRBJ2-1, with D possibly being TRBD2 (8 bases). CDR3 length: 20 amino acids. The germline gives CDR1 MNHEY, CDR2 SMNVEV (reference sequence). The V end was cut by 8 bases, the J end by 0 bases, with 29 bases between. CDR3 sequence: CASHKGRGRGGKNSYNEQFF. The CDR3 nucleotides read TGTGCCAGCCATAAAGGGAGGGGGCGCGGGGGGAAAAACTCCTACAATGAGCAGTTCTTC.

The genes are TRBV5-1 and TRBJ1-1; 8 nucleotides align to TRBD1. The CDR3 runs 16 residues. The V gene end was trimmed by 2 bases and the J gene end by 0 bases; junction bases not matched to a gene: 6. The germline V gene has CDR1 SGHRS and CDR2 YFSETQ. This chain's CDR3 is CASSFRDRKLNTEAFF. The CDR3 nucleotides are TGCGCCAGCAGCTTCCGGGACAGGAAGCTGAACACTGAAGCTTTCTTT.

A single count supports this clone. At one end the junction does not follow the germline gene, possibly because of a read error. V usage is TRBV7-9 and J usage is TRBJ1-3; a possible D gene is TRBD1 (5 bases). This CDR3 is 16 amino acids long. From germline, CDR1 is SEHNR and CDR2 FQNEAQ (reference sequence). The CDR3 coding sequence is TGTTCCAGCAGCCCGACAGCCGTCTACTCTGGAAACACCATATATTTT. Translating it yields CSSSPTAVYSGNTIYF. Filled out from reference TRBV7-9 and TRBJ1-3, the complete variable domain reads DTGVSQNPRHKITKRGQNVTFRCDPISEHNRLYWYRQTLGQGPEFLTYFQNEAQLEKSRLLSDRFSAERPKGSFSTLEIQRTEQGDSAMYLCSSSPTAVYSGNTIYFGEGSWLTVV.

To note about this clone: Mismatch with germline at one junction end may stem from a read error. The rearrangement links TRBV7-9 to TRBJ1-6, with 8 nucleotides matching TRBD1. There are 16 residues in the CDR3. Germline V gene sequence: CDR1 SEHNR, CDR2 FQNEAQ (reference sequence). DNA for the CDR3: TGTTCCAGCAGCTCTAGCAGCGGACAGGGAGGGTCACCCCTCCACTTT. Translation gives CSSSSSSGQGGSPLHF.

The chain has TRBV18 and TRBJ2-1, with 8 bases matching TRBD2. Germline lookup yields CDR1 KGHSH and CDR2 LQKENI. This CDR3 spans 13 amino acids. After removal of 6 bases from V and 9 bases from J, the junction contained 7 bases not matched to a gene. CDR3 loop: CASSPGLGGEQFF. In DNA form, the CDR3 reads TGTGCCAGCTCCCCGGGACTAGGCGGTGAGCAGTTCTTC.

This chain joins TRBV7-6 and TRBJ2-5; 7 nucleotides line up with TRBD1. The J call may be in error: the DNA end matches TRBJ2-7 better. The CDR3 has 15 amino acids. Looked up from germline, CDR1 is SGHVS and CDR2 is FNYEAQ. The CDR3: CASSLGQSASYEQYF. DNA of the CDR3: TGTGCCAGCAGCTTGGGACAGTCGGCATCCTACGAGCAGTACTTC.

This clone was counted once. This chain links TRBV5-4 with TRBJ2-5, with 7 bases lining up with TRBD2. Trimming removed 4 bases from V and 5 bases from J; junction bases left unmatched: 5. Germline values: CDR1 SGHNT, CDR2 YYREEE (reference sequence). The CDR3 extends over 13 amino acids. The CDR3 loop is CASSREGGETQYF. In nucleotides, the CDR3 is TGTGCCAGCAGCCGAGAGGGAGGGGAGACCCAGTACTTC.

The sample holds a few counts of this clone. This sequence joins TRBV19 and TRBJ2-3, with D maybe TRBD1 (6 bases). Trimming took 7 bases from V and 0 from J, leaving 8 bases between them. The CDR3 is 13 residues long. The germline gives CDR1 LNHDA, CDR2 SQIVND (reference sequence). CDR3: CASKGQSTDTQYF. CDR3 DNA: TGTGCCAGTAAGGGACAAAGCACAGATACGCAGTATTTT.

This chain connects TRBV30 to TRBJ2-5, with a possible D match to TRBD2 (7 bases). The germline gives CDR1 GTSNPN, CDR2 SVGIG (reference sequence). Trimming cost V 0 bases and J 4 bases, with 12 bases left between them. This CDR3 region has 14 residues. DNA of the CDR3: TGTGCCTGGAGTGTAGGGGGGGTCCGAGAGACCCAGTACTTC. Its translation is CAWSVGGVRETQYF.

The chain couples TRBV21-1 to TRBJ2-7; the D call TRBD1 from the table was never checked on the DNA. TRBV21-1 is marked as a pseudogene. The CDR3 has 14 residues. This CDR3 reads CASSKGTGGYEQYF. The CDR3 DNA sequence: TGTGCCAGCAGCAAAGGGACAGGGGGCTACGAGCAGTACTTC.

The genes are TRBV7-2 and TRBJ2-1; 14 nucleotides align to TRBD2. Germline assignment: CDR1 SGHTA and CDR2 FQGNSA. The CDR3 extends over 15 amino acids. J was trimmed by 8 bases and V by 5 bases; bases with no gene match: 5. CDR3 protein: CASSGGLAGADEQFF. The CDR3 coding sequence is TGTGCCAGCAGCGGGGGACTAGCGGGAGCCGATGAGCAGTTCTTC.